This TCR beta chain originates from a study of cytomegalovirus exposure and HLA in healthy donors. General observations from the study: Sequencing likely generated an artifact that appeared as a cluster of highly shared sequence variants.

The PCR used 60 Vbeta and 13 Jbeta primers. Profiling relied on immunoSEQ multiplex PCR, and the TCRdb table lists in-frame clones only, not all of them. This sample's clone table lists tens of thousands of clones. Germline CDR1 GTSNPN, CDR2 SVGIG (reference sequence). This CDR3 spans 14 amino acids. J lost 6 bases, V lost 3 bases, and 5 bases had no gene match. As for this clone: The antigen is unknown.

Material for sequencing was PBMCs. J is TRBJ2-1 and V is TRBV30; 10 bases agree with TRBD2. The receptor comes from a woman between 25 and 40 years old in good health and CMV-seronegative. The CDR3 DNA reads TGTGCCTGGAGCAAGGGACTAGCGAGCAATGAGCAGTTCTTC. It codes for CAWSKGLASNEQFF.